What follows are 2 T cell receptor beta chains derived from one specimen sequenced in a study of shared clonotypes between healthy human individuals. TCRdb keeps only in-frame clones here, not all; method: immunoSEQ multiplex PCR. The data show roughly 2.6 million clones, with about 92% seen just once and roughly 0.13% held by the top ten. Sequencing was done on a sample of naive CD4+ T cells sorted from blood. Noted subset: CD45RA+ positively selected. Every receptor here comes from a young man in good health.

As for this clone: The same CDR3 can be traced to other DNA sequences in this sample. The chain employs TRBV4-3 and TRBJ1-4; D is perhaps TRBD1 (5 bases). Trimming removed 1 base from V and 5 bases from J, with 8 bases in between. This CDR3 is 14 amino acids long. Germline values: CDR1 LGHNA, CDR2 YSLEER. The CDR3 DNA follows: TGCGCCAGCAGCCAAGGTGGGGCCAATGAAAAACTGTTTTTT. This encodes CASSQGGANEKLFF.

This clone has just a few counts. V usage is TRBV5-4 and J usage is TRBJ2-1; D is undetermined. There are 12 residues in the CDR3. V dropped 4 bases and J dropped 10 bases, with 12 bases sitting between them. Per germline, CDR1 SGHNT and CDR2 YYREEE (reference sequence). The CDR3 sequence: CASSILEVEQFF. The CDR3 coding sequence is TGTGCCAGCAGCATCTTAGAGGTGGAGCAGTTCTTC.